Reported below is one TCR beta chain. Its antigen is unidentified. This record belongs to a study of T cell responses to AZD1222 COVID-19 vaccine. Looking at the study overall: Pooled samples include second doses given at about 4 or 12 weeks. Whole-study findings and limits: Only six AZD1222 recipients tested seropositive at baseline. CD4 TCRs linked to vaccination spanned spike, dominating at 160-218 and 743-854. Per reports, nearly half of all spike-specific TCRs target regions that are unmutated in variants.

V lost 4 bases, J lost 4 bases, and 11 bases lay in between. The CDR3 is 14 residues long. From germline, CDR1 is SGHRS and CDR2 YFSETQ. The repertoire was sequenced with immunoSEQ multiplex PCR; TCRdb's copy has only in-frame clones and lacks some. The data contain 95,000 or so clones, over 75% of them singletons. This clonotype was sampled from an adult in good health. V and J are TRBV5-1 and TRBJ2-2, with a possible D match to TRBD1 (5 bases). The input for sequencing was peripheral blood, taken on day 0 of AZD1222 vaccination. CDR3 region: CASSVRTGTGELFF. The CDR3 DNA follows: TGCGCCAGCAGCGTACGAACAGGCACCGGGGAGCTGTTTTTT. Together with reference TRBV5-1 and TRBJ2-2, the CDR3 gives the full variable domain: KAGVTQTPRYLIKTRGQQVTLSCSPISGHRSVSWYQQTPGQGLQFLFEYFSETQRNKGNFPGRFSGRQFSNSRSEMNVSTLELGDSALYLCASSVRTGTGELFFGEGSRLTVL.